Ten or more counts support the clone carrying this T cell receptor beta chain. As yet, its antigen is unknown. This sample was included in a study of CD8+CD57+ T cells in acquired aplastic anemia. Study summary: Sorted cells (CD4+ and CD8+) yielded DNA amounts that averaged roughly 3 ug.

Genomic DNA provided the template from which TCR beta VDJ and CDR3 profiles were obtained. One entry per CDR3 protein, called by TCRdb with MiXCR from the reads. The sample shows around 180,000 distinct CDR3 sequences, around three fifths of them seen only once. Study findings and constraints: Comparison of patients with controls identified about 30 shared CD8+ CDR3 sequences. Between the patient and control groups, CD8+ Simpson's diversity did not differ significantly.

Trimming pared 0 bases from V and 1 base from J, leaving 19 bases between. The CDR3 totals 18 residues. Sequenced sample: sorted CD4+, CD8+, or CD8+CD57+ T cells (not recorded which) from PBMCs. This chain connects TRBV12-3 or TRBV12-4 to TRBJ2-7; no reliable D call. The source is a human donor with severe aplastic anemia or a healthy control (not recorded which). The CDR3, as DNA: TGTGCCAGCAGTTTAGCGTTTTCCAGAACCACTACTTCCTACGAGCAGTACTTC. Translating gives CASSLAFSRTTTSYEQYF.